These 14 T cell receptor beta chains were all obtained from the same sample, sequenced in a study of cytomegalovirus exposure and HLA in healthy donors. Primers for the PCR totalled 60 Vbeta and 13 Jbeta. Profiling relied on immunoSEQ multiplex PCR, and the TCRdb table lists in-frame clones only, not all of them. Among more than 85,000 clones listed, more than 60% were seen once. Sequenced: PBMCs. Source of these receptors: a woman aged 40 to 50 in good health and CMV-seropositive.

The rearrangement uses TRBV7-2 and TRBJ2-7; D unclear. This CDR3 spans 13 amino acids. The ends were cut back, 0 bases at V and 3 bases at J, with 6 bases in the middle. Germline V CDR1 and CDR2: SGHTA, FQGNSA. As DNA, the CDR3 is TGTGCCAGCAGCTTAGCCCCCGTCTACGAGCAGTACTTC. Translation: CASSLAPVYEQYF.

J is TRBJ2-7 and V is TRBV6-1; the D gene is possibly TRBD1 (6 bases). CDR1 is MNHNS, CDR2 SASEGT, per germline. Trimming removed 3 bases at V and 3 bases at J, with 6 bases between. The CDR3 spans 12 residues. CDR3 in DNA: TGTGCCAGCAGTGAGACAGGCTACGAGCAGTACTTC. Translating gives CASSETGYEQYF.

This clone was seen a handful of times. CDR3: CASSLGGAGGGEQYF. The CDR3 DNA reads as TGTGCCAGCAGCTTAGGTGGAGCGGGGGGTGGCGAGCAGTACTTC. This chain connects TRBV11-2 to TRBJ2-7, with TRBD2 matching 9 bases. CDR3 length: 15 amino acids. The V and J ends lost 1 base and 6 bases, in that order; junction bases with no gene match: 7. Germline V gives CDR1 SGHAT, CDR2 FQNNGV. The whole variable domain, remainder taken from reference TRBV11-2 and TRBJ2-7, is EAGVAQSPRYKIIEKRQSVAFWCNPISGHATLYWYQQILGQGPKLLIQFQNNGVVDDSQLPKDRFSAERLKGVDSTLKIQPAKLEDSAVYLCASSLGGAGGGEQYFGPGTRLTVT.

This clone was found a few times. CDR3 in DNA: TGTGCCACCTCAGGGCAACCCAATCAGCCCCAGCATTTT. It yields the protein CATSGQPNQPQHF. This chain links TRBV27 with TRBJ1-5; possibly TRBD1 for D (5 bases). The V gene's germline CDR1 is MNHEY and CDR2 SMNVEV (reference sequence). This CDR3 comprises 13 residues. V was shortened by 10 bases and J by 3 bases, with 13 bases between the two germline ends.

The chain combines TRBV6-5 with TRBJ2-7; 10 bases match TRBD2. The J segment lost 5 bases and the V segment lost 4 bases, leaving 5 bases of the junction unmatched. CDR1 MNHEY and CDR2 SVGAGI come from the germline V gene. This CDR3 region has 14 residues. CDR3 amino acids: CASSFTGTSDEQYF. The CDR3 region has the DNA TGTGCCAGCAGTTTCACCGGGACTAGCGACGAGCAGTACTTC.

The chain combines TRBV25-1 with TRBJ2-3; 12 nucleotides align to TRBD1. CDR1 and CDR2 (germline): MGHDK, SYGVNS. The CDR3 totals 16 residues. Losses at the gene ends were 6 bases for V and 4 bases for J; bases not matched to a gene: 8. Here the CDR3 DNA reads TGTGCCAGCAGCCGAGGGGACAGGGGGCGATCAGATACGCAGTATTTT. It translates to CASSRGDRGRSDTQYF.

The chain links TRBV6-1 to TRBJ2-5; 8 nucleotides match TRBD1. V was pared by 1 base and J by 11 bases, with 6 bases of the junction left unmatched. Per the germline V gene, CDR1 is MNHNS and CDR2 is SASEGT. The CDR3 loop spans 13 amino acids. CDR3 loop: CASSEGTGREQYF. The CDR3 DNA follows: TGTGCCAGCAGTGAAGGGACAGGGAGAGAGCAGTACTTC.

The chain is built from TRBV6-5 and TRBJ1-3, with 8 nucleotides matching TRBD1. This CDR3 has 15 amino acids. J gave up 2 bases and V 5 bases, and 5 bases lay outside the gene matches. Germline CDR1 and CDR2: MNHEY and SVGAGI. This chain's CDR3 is CASSRTGYAGNTIYF. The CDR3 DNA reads TGTGCCAGCAGTCGGACAGGGTACGCTGGAAACACCATATATTTT.

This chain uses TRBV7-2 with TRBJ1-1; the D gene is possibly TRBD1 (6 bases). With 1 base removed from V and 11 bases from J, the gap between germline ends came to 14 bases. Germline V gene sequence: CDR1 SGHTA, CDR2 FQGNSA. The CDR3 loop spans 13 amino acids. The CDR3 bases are TGTGCCAGCAGCTTAGGGGGTGCAGGGGCGGCTTTCTTT. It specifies CASSLGGAGAAFF.

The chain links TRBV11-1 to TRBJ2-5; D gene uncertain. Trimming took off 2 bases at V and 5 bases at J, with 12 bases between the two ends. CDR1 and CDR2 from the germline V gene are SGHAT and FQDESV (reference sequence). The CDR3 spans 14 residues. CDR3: CASSLMTGGETQYF. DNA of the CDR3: TGTGCCAGCAGCTTAATGACGGGTGGTGAGACCCAGTACTTC.

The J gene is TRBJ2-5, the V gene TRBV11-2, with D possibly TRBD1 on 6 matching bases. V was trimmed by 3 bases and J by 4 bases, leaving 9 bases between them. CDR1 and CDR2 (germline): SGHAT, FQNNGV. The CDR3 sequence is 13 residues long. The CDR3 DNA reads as TGTGCCAGCAGCTTTCAAGGGGGAGAGACCCAGTACTTC. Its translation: CASSFQGGETQYF.

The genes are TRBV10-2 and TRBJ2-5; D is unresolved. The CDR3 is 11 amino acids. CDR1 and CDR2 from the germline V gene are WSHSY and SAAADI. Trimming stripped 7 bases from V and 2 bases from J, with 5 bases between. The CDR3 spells CASTFQETQYF. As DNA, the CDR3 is TGCGCCAGCACCTTTCAAGAGACCCAGTACTTC.

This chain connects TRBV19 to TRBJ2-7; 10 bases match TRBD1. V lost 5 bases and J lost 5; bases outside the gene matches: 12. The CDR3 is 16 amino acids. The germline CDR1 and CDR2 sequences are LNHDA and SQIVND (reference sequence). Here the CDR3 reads CASSPLLGQGFDEQYF. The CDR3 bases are TGTGCCAGTAGTCCCCTGTTGGGACAGGGGTTCGACGAGCAGTACTTC.

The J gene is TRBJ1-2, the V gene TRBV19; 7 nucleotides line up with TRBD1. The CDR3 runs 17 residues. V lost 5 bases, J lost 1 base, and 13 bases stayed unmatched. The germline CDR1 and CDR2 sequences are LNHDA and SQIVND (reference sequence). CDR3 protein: CASSSTGTEKINYGYTF. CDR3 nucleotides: TGTGCCAGTAGTTCCACCGGGACAGAAAAGATTAACTATGGCTACACCTTC.